This T cell receptor beta chain was profiled in a study of cytomegalovirus exposure and HLA in healthy donors. This PCR relied on a set of 60 Vbeta primers and 13 Jbeta primers. Profiled with immunoSEQ multiplex PCR; TCRdb holds only in-frame clones, not every one. In the table there are approximately 140,000 clones, over 60% of which are singletons. Study-wide points: Both high specificity and high sensitivity reportedly marked the classifier's diagnosis of cytomegalovirus status. Some TCR beta chains (164 of them) were listed as cytomegalovirus-associated.

A few counts support this clone. Its specificity is not known. With 7 bases clipped from V and 4 bases from J, the junction kept 11 bases outside the gene matches. The CDR3 spans 15 residues. CDR1 is ENHRY, CDR2 SYGVKD, per germline. The sequence derives from a female donor in good health and CMV-seronegative. Sequencing was performed on PBMCs. The chain carries TRBV10-3 and TRBJ1-1, with TRBD1 identical over 8 bases. CDR3 nucleotide sequence: TGTGCCATCAAATCCCCCGGGACAGGAGGCACTGAAGCTTTCTTT. Protein product: CAIKSPGTGGTEAFF.